This T cell receptor (beta chain) originates from a study of cytomegalovirus exposure and HLA in healthy donors. Overall study context: Around 77% of 350 to 400 genotyped donors fell in the Caucasian-associated ancestry cluster.

Vbeta (60) and Jbeta (13) primers were used in the PCR. Generated by immunoSEQ multiplex PCR, the TCRdb table keeps only in-frame clones and is missing some. This table holds some 130,000 clones, around 80% found once. Concerning this clone itself: The antigen is unknown.

The germline V gene has CDR1 KGHSH and CDR2 LQKENI. The V and J ends lost 3 bases and 9 bases respectively, with 21 bases between them. This CDR3 is built from 16 residues. General observations from the study: Among the sequence variants, a highly shared cluster was likely an artifact of sequencing. In a later analysis, several top co-occurrence clusters appeared linked to parvovirus B19, influenza, CMV and Epstein-Barr virus.

The chain employs TRBV18 and TRBJ2-1; a possible D gene is TRBD1 (5 bases). The clonotype was recovered from a man between 18 and 29 years old in good health and CMV-seronegative. The material sequenced was PBMCs. The CDR3 nucleotides are TGTGCCAGCTCACCGCCAGGGTCCTCCCAGGGCAGTGAGCAGTTCTTC. Translated: CASSPPGSSQGSEQFF. Supplemented by reference TRBV18 and TRBJ2-1, the full variable domain reads NAGVMQNPRHLVRRRGQEARLRCSPMKGHSHVYWYRQLPEEGLKFMVYLQKENIIDESGMPKERFSAEFPKEGPSILRIQQVVRGDSAAYFCASSPPGSSQGSEQFFGPGTRLTVL.